These 7 T cell receptor beta chains were all obtained from the same sample, sequenced in a study of regulatory T cells in long-lasting Graves disease. Building the TCR beta libraries relied on iRepertoire HTBI primers, and CDR3 regions underwent Arm-PCR. TCRdb called the multiplex PCR reads again in MiXCR, with one record for every CDR3 protein. The sample contains some 440,000 distinct CDR3 sequences, roughly 20% of which appear only once. Time point meaning: persistent/refractory GD, antithyroid drugs over 5 years with positive TRAb. The TCR library was made from RNA that had been extracted from PBMCs in TRIzol. Source: peripheral blood mononuclear cells (PBMCs), taken when the disease was refractory, from a patient treated with antithyroid drugs. All receptors come from a female donor with Graves disease.

On this clonotype: A much more abundant neighbour one base away suggests this may be a read error. It is likely a read error, because the conserved phenylalanine at the end of the CDR3 is missing. The chain couples TRBV6-1 to TRBJ2-7; D unresolved. The V gene lost 10 bases and the J gene lost 3 bases, with 16 bases spanning the gap. The CDR3 totals 13 residues. CDR1 MNHNS and CDR2 SASEGT come from the germline V gene. The CDR3 bases are TGTGCCATTTCGCCAGGACCGGGCTACGAGCAGTACCTC. Its protein product is CAISPGPGYEQYL.

The rearrangement uses TRBV11-2 and TRBJ1-4; the match to TRBD1 covers 8 bases. This CDR3 region has 16 residues. The V gene's germline CDR1 is SGHAT and CDR2 FQNNGV. V dropped 0 bases and J dropped 14; count of bases not matched to a gene: 14. As DNA, the CDR3 is TGTGCCAGCAGCTTAGATTCGGGACAGGATTTGAGGCGGCTGTTTTTT. Protein product: CASSLDSGQDLRRLFF.

This chain uses TRBV28 with TRBJ2-7, with D perhaps matching TRBD2 (6 bases). CDR3 size: 14 residues. Germline V CDR1 and CDR2: MDHEN, SYDVKM. With 5 bases removed from V and 3 bases from J, the gap between germline ends came to 14 bases. The CDR3 loop reads CASSGGTEDYEQYF. CDR3 coding DNA: TGTGCCAGCAGTGGTGGGACTGAAGACTACGAGCAGTACTTC.

Ten or more counts support this clonotype. The genes are TRBV30 and TRBJ2-7; 7 bases match TRBD2. This CDR3 is built from 14 residues. Trimming took 4 bases from V and 0 from J; bases not matched to a gene: 6. Germline CDR1 reads GTSNPN; CDR2 reads SVGIG (reference sequence). Written as DNA, the CDR3 is TGTGCCTGGAAAGCGGGAACGCACTCCTACGAGCAGTACTTC. Translating it yields CAWKAGTHSYEQYF. Full variable domain (rest looked up from reference TRBV30 and TRBJ2-7): SQTIHQWPATLVQPVGSPLSLECTVEGTSNPNLYWYRQAAGRGLQLLFYSVGIGQISSEVPQNLSASRPQDRQFILSSKKLLLSDSGFYLCAWKAGTHSYEQYFGPGTRLTVT.

This clonotype was found a few times. V is TRBV29-1 and J is TRBJ1-2, with a tentative D call TRBD1 (5 bases). With 3 bases removed from V and 2 bases from J, the gap between germline ends came to 19 bases. The CDR3 totals 16 residues. Germline CDR1 and CDR2: SQVTM and ANQGSEA. CDR3 amino acids: CSVDAGWQGPNYGYTF. DNA for the CDR3: TGCAGCGTTGATGCTGGCTGGCAGGGACCAAACTATGGCTACACCTTC.

This clonotype was seen ten or more times. The chain's CDR3 is CSASTSGYSGDEQYF. The CDR3 DNA reads TGCAGTGCTAGCACTAGCGGTTACTCTGGGGACGAGCAGTACTTC. The gene calls are TRBV20-1 and TRBJ2-7; the match to TRBD2 covers 8 bases. The ends lost 3 bases at V and 5 bases at J; junction bases unmatched: 12. Germline CDR1 reads DFQATT; CDR2 reads SNEGSKA (reference sequence). The CDR3 is 15 amino acids.

This clonotype appeared many times. The chain employs TRBV7-3 and TRBJ2-2; 15 nucleotides line up with TRBD2. The J segment lost 6 bases and the V segment lost 5 bases, leaving 10 bases of the junction unmatched. This CDR3 spans 18 amino acids. Germline loops: CDR1 SGHTA, CDR2 FQGTGA. This CDR3 reads CASSPRPGLAGGAGELFF. The CDR3 DNA is TGTGCCAGCAGCCCCCGACCGGGACTAGCGGGAGGAGCCGGGGAGCTGTTTTTT.